Below, 15 T cell receptor beta chains from the same sample are listed, as sequenced in a study of blood T cell repertoires in COVID-19 (dated by TCRdb to the early 2020s). Library preparation was by the immunoSEQ multiplex PCR assay. The immuneACCESS repertoire file appears here via TCRdb, limited to in-frame rearrangements. These files lack a portion of the clones; in checked studies, under half of the deficit traces to unresolved V genes, and the cause of the others is not known. This sample comprises about 180,000 clones, about 88% of them detected only once. Of the sample, roughly 2.9% is held by the ten largest clones. The sequenced sample consisted of peripheral blood. Source of these receptors: a woman in her thirties with active or convalescent COVID-19.

V is TRBV28 and J is TRBJ1-1, with D perhaps TRBD1 (5 bases). The CDR3 contains 12 residues. The germline V and J ends were trimmed by 8 bases and 3 bases, with 10 bases remaining between them. From germline, CDR1 is MDHEN and CDR2 SYDVKM. The CDR3 nucleotides are TGTGCCAGCGCTACAGGAGACACTGAAGCTTTCTTT. Its translation: CASATGDTEAFF.

The V call is TRBV9, the J call TRBJ2-7, with TRBD1 identical over 9 bases. Trimming removed 3 bases from V and 1 base from J; junction bases left unmatched: 5. The CDR3 is made up of 15 amino acids. Germline CDR1 is SGDLS and CDR2 is YYNGEE. CDR3 loop: CASSARQGGSYEQYF. The CDR3 DNA sequence: TGTGCCAGCAGCGCCCGACAGGGGGGATCCTACGAGCAGTACTTC. Together with reference TRBV9 and TRBJ2-7, the CDR3 gives the full variable domain: DSGVTQTPKHLITATGQRVTLRCSPRSGDLSVYWYQQSLDQGLQFLIQYYNGEERAKGNILERFSAQQFPDLHSELNLSSLELGDSALYFCASSARQGGSYEQYFGPGTRLTVT.

J is TRBJ2-7 and V is TRBV27; 10 bases agree with TRBD1. The ends lost 6 bases at V and 3 bases at J; junction bases unmatched: 2. CDR1 MNHEY and CDR2 SMNVEV come from the germline V gene (reference sequence). The CDR3 sequence is 13 residues long. For the CDR3, the DNA is TGTGCCAGCAGGGGGACAGGGGACTACGAGCAGTACTTC. Translation gives CASRGTGDYEQYF.

This clone was detected once. The CDR3 nucleotides read TGTGCCAGTACCAGAGGTGGGGGGACTAGCAATCAGCCCCAGCATTTT. Translated, it gives CASTRGGGTSNQPQHF. This rearrangement joins TRBV19 to TRBJ1-5, with D possibly matching TRBD1 (5 bases). V was clipped by 7 bases and J by 0 bases, with 16 bases between them. The CDR3 has 16 amino acids. The germline V gene encodes CDR1 LNHDA and CDR2 SQIVND (reference sequence).

This clone was counted once. The chain combines TRBV5-1 with TRBJ1-1; tentative D call: TRBD1 (6 bases). Trimming stripped 1 base from V and 0 bases from J, with 16 bases between. The CDR3 totals 17 residues. Germline lookup yields CDR1 SGHRS and CDR2 YFSETQ. The CDR3 coding sequence is TGCGCCAGCAGCTTGACCCTGCAGGGGTCGGTGAACACTGAAGCTTTCTTT. Translated, it gives CASSLTLQGSVNTEAFF.

Only a few counts were recorded for this clone. J is TRBJ1-1 and V is TRBV6-4, with D perhaps TRBD1 (6 bases). The CDR3 length is 14 residues. Per the germline V gene, CDR1 is MRHNA and CDR2 is SNTAGT. The ends were cut back, 2 bases at V and 0 bases at J, with 7 bases in the middle. The CDR3, as DNA: TGTGCCAGCAGTGACGGGACACTGAACACTGAAGCTTTCTTT. As protein: CASSDGTLNTEAFF.

The chain couples TRBV5-6 to TRBJ2-7; 8 nucleotides match TRBD1. Trimming cost V 3 bases and J 1 base; bases outside gene matches: 12. This CDR3 has 17 residues. The germline V gene encodes CDR1 SGHDT and CDR2 YYEEEE. CDR3 region: CASSYLDRGLPSYEQYF. In DNA form, the CDR3 reads TGTGCCAGCAGCTATTTAGACAGGGGACTTCCATCCTACGAGCAGTACTTC.

The CDR3 here is CASSKNVVGNQPQHF. CDR3 nucleotides: TGTGCCAGCAGCAAAAACGTCGTAGGCAATCAGCCCCAGCATTTT. The chain carries TRBV5-6 and TRBJ1-5; no reliable D call. The V end was cut by 4 bases, the J end by 2 bases, with 13 bases between. Germline CDR1 reads SGHDT; CDR2 reads YYEEEE. This CDR3 contains 15 residues.

V gene TRBV3-1 (or the pseudogene TRBV3-2) combines with J gene TRBJ1-3; no reliable D call. Trimming stripped 0 bases from V and 0 bases from J, with 12 bases between. CDR1 and CDR2 from the germline V gene are LGHDT and YNNKEL (reference sequence). The CDR3 runs 17 residues. CDR3 protein: CASSQDFQVLSGNTIYF. CDR3 coding DNA: TGTGCCAGCAGCCAAGATTTTCAGGTCCTCTCTGGAAACACCATATATTTT.

Concerning this clone: One end of the junction varies from germline; a read error may be responsible. The genes are TRBV7-7 and TRBJ2-2; 13 bases agree with TRBD2. The CDR3 runs 16 residues. Germline CDR1 is SSHAT and CDR2 is FNYEAQ (reference sequence). The CDR3 sequence is CASSLGLAGDPGELFF. DNA for the CDR3: TGTGCTAGCAGCTTAGGACTAGCGGGGGACCCCGGGGAGCTGTTTTTT. The variable domain in full, with the rest retrieved from reference TRBV7-7 and TRBJ2-2, is GAGVSQSPRYKVTKRGQDVTLRCDPISSHATLYWYQQALGQGPEFLTYFNYEAQPDKSGLPSDRFSAERPEGSISTLTIQRTEQRDSAMYRCASSLGLAGDPGELFFGEGSRLTVL.

The genes are TRBV3-1 (or the pseudogene TRBV3-2) and TRBJ2-1; 7 bases fit TRBD2. From germline, CDR1 is LGHDT and CDR2 YNNKEL (reference sequence). The CDR3 covers 15 residues. J gave up 2 bases and V 0 bases, and 1 base lay outside the gene matches. The CDR3 region is CASSQEAGPYNEQFF. In DNA, the CDR3 is TGTGCCAGCAGCCAAGAAGCGGGACCCTACAATGAGCAGTTCTTC.

The J gene is TRBJ1-4, the V gene TRBV29-1, with D possibly matching TRBD1 (6 bases). V was clipped by 4 bases and J by 4 bases, with 19 bases between them. The CDR3 is 16 amino acids. From germline, CDR1 is SQVTM and CDR2 ANQGSEA. The CDR3 nucleotides read TGCAGCGTTGCCGGGGGCGGGGGAGGATTTAATGAAAAACTGTTTTTT. It is translated as CSVAGGGGGFNEKLFF.

This sequence joins TRBV7-9 and TRBJ1-2; the match to TRBD1 covers 9 bases. The CDR3 totals 14 residues. The ends lost 2 bases at V and 6 bases at J; junction bases unmatched: 4. The V gene's germline CDR1 is SEHNR and CDR2 FQNEAQ (reference sequence). CDR3 coding DNA: TGTGCCAGCAGCTTAAGTGGGACAGGGAATGGCTACACCTTC. Translating it yields CASSLSGTGNGYTF.

The chain employs TRBV5-6 and TRBJ1-1; 9 bases agree with TRBD1. This CDR3 region has 17 residues. J was trimmed by 0 bases and V by 0 bases; bases with no gene match: 6. From germline, CDR1 is SGHDT and CDR2 YYEEEE. The CDR3 reads CASSLGDRVGVNTEAFF. The CDR3 coding sequence is TGTGCCAGCAGCTTGGGGGACAGGGTGGGAGTGAACACTGAAGCTTTCTTT.

This rearrangement joins TRBV30 to TRBJ1-4; TRBD1 aligns across 7 bases. Germline CDR1 GTSNPN, CDR2 SVGIG (reference sequence). The CDR3 consists of 15 residues. The ends lost 3 bases at V and 5 bases at J; junction bases unmatched: 9. The CDR3 loop is CAWSTGTVENEKLFF. CDR3 DNA sequence: TGTGCCTGGAGCACCGGGACAGTAGAGAATGAAAAACTGTTTTTT.